A selection of T cell receptor beta chains follows, all from one sample in a study of regulatory and conventional T cells in RAG deficiency. The data were produced by immunoSEQ multiplex PCR, yet TCRdb's version contains in-frame clones alone and is incomplete. The sample includes 45,000 or so clones, 80% to 90% of them seen just once. The same data also went into a second study, on regulatory T cells.

Specimen: CD4+ effector T cells sorted from blood. These receptors originate from a human donor in good health. The CDR3 runs from the conserved cysteine through the conserved F or W. Each record gives: CDR3 protein, CDR3 DNA, J gene, D gene, clone size, V gene. A D gene is named only where the DNA matches it firmly. Size is omitted from some rows. Given values are once, few, many or a class for expanded clones.

CASSLGGLRTYGYTF	TGTGCCAGCAGCTTAGGTGGTCTCCGGACCTATGGCTACACCTTC	TRBJ1-2	-	-	TRBV7-2
CASRTGDLSTEAFF	TGTGCCAGCAGGACTGGGGACCTGAGCACTGAAGCTTTCTTT	TRBJ1-1	-	-	TRBV2
CASSLDRDTQYF	TGTGCCAGCTCACTAGACAGGGATACGCAGTATTTT	TRBJ2-3	-	-	TRBV18
CASSEQGGHEQYF	TGTGCCAGCAGTGAACAAGGGGGGCACGAGCAGTACTTC	TRBJ2-7	-	-	TRBV6-1
CASSSEMGKWETQYF	TGTGCCAGCAGCTCGGAAATGGGAAAATGGGAGACCCAGTACTTC	TRBJ2-5	-	-	TRBV11-2
CASSPPGGFGYTF	TGTGCCAGCAGTCCTCCCGGGGGGTTTGGCTACACCTTC	TRBJ1-2	-	-	TRBV6-1
CASSLIPSLAGGETQYF	TGTGCCAGCAGCTTAATTCCGAGTCTAGCGGGAGGAGAGACCCAGTACTTC	TRBJ2-5	TRBD2	-	TRBV11-2
CASSPPGTFSYEQYF	TGTGCCAGCAGCCCCCCCGGGACGTTCTCCTACGAGCAGTACTTC	TRBJ2-7	-	-	TRBV5-4
CASRETGTEAFF	TGTGCCAGCAGGGAGACAGGCACTGAAGCTTTCTTT	TRBJ1-1	-	-	TRBV28
CASSSQRLAEANEQFF	TGCGCCAGCAGCTCGCAACGACTAGCGGAGGCCAATGAGCAGTTCTTC	TRBJ2-1	TRBD2	-	TRBV5-1
CASTSGTGDYEQYF	TGTGCCAGCACTTCCGGGACAGGGGACTACGAGCAGTACTTC	TRBJ2-7	TRBD1	-	TRBV6-1
CASSFQPRDNEQFF	TGTGCCAGCAGCTTCCAGCCCAGGGACAATGAGCAGTTCTTC	TRBJ2-1	-	-	TRBV7-8
CASSVRYDGPQYF	TGTGCCAGCAGTGTTCGCTATGACGGACCGCAGTACTTC	TRBJ2-7	-	-	TRBV6-5
CASSPERSNEQFF	TGTGCCAGCAGCCCTGAACGTTCGAATGAGCAGTTCTTC	TRBJ2-1	-	-	TRBV5-4
CASSLAGTANSGANVLTF	TGTGCCAGCAGTTTGGCAGGGACGGCAAACTCTGGGGCCAACGTCCTGACTTTC	TRBJ2-6	-	-	TRBV28
CASSLVGENTEAFF	TGTGCCAGCAGCTTGGTGGGGGAGAACACTGAAGCTTTCTTT	TRBJ1-1	-	-	TRBV5-6
CSVSIGTENTEAFF	TGCAGCGTTTCGATCGGGACAGAGAACACTGAAGCTTTCTTT	TRBJ1-1	TRBD1	-	TRBV29-1
CASSVHAAELETQYF	TGCGCCAGCAGCGTCCATGCCGCCGAGTTAGAGACCCAGTACTTC	TRBJ2-5	-	-	TRBV5-1
CASSIEGSAYLNEQFF	TGTGCCAGTAGTATTGAAGGTTCAGCGTACCTCAATGAGCAGTTCTTC	TRBJ2-1	-	-	TRBV19
CASSLGRSRRNSPLHF	TGTGCCAGCAGCTTGGGCCGATCCAGACGAAATTCACCCCTCCACTTT	TRBJ1-6	-	-	TRBV5-6
CASSARNQETQYF	TGTGCCAGCAGTGCTAGGAACCAAGAGACCCAGTACTTC	TRBJ2-5	-	once	TRBV2
CASSTWTSGRSYNEQFF	TGTGCCAGCAGCACCTGGACTAGCGGGAGATCCTACAATGAGCAGTTCTTC	TRBJ2-1	TRBD2	-	TRBV5-6
CASSPPVSGRYEQFF	TGTGCCAGCTCACCACCGGTTAGCGGGAGGTATGAGCAGTTCTTC	TRBJ2-1	TRBD2	-	TRBV18
CASSFWEGVKANYGYTF	TGTGCCAGCAGCTTTTGGGAGGGGGTCAAGGCTAACTATGGCTACACCTTC	TRBJ1-2	-	-	TRBV5-5
CAISAGSGGGYEQFF	TGTGCCATCAGTGCCGGTAGCGGGGGTGGCTATGAGCAGTTCTTC	TRBJ2-1	TRBD2	-	TRBV10-3
CASSSGGTYGYTF	TGTGCCAGCAGCTCCGGCGGGACATATGGCTACACCTTC	TRBJ1-2	-	-	TRBV7-2
CASSRSLGGNQPQHF	TGTGCCAGCAGCCGGTCCCTGGGCGGGAATCAGCCCCAGCATTTT	TRBJ1-5	-	-	TRBV27
CASSLGFSNQPQHF	TGTGCCAGCAGCTTAGGGTTTAGCAATCAGCCCCAGCATTTT	TRBJ1-5	-	few	TRBV7-9
CASSVTGLADPTDTQYF	TGTGCCAGCAGCGTAACGGGACTAGCGGATCCCACAGATACGCAGTATTTT	TRBJ2-3	TRBD2	-	TRBV9
CASTSTTGGGHGYTF	TGTGCCAGCACATCAACTACAGGGGGCGGTCATGGCTACACCTTC	TRBJ1-2	TRBD1	-	TRBV6-5
CASSLGSGTAYGYTF	TGTGCCAGCAGCTTGGGATCCGGGACAGCCTATGGCTACACCTTC	TRBJ1-2	TRBD1	-	TRBV5-6
CASSPTVPGYEQYF	TGTGCCAGCAGCCCGACGGTCCCGGGGTACGAGCAGTACTTC	TRBJ2-7	-	-	TRBV11-1
CASSVASGTRFEQYF	TGTGCCAGCAGCGTAGCGTCCGGGACTCGGTTCGAGCAGTACTTC	TRBJ2-7	-	-	TRBV9
CASSQETRQGRNEQYF	TGTGCCAGCAGCCAAGAAACCAGACAGGGTCGGAACGAGCAGTACTTC	TRBJ2-7	TRBD1	once	TRBV4-2
CASSLVVGGSGSQETQYF	TGTGCCAGCAGCTTAGTAGTTGGGGGTAGCGGGAGTCAAGAGACCCAGTACTTC	TRBJ2-5	TRBD2	-	TRBV7-8